Below are 10 T cell receptor beta chains sequenced from a single sample in a study of T cell repertoires in cytomegalovirus infection. MiXCR, applied by TCRdb to the reads, yields one record per CDR3 protein. The sample lists approximately 770,000 distinct CDR3 sequences; 25% to 30% were seen once. These receptors have no identified antigens. The sequences come from cultured CD8+ T cells from PBMCs, collected from culture after CMV antigen stimulation. The receptors stem from a human donor in good health (CMV status not recorded). Some clones in this sample may be carry-over from other donors' samples.

Only a few counts were recorded for this clonotype. The chain links TRBV27 to TRBJ1-2; TRBD1 matches 7 bases. Germline assignment: CDR1 MNHEY and CDR2 SMNVEV (reference sequence). Trimming removed 5 bases from V and 4 bases from J; junction bases left unmatched: 13. CDR3 length equals 16 residues. CDR3 residues: CASSPWDSRYGYGYTF. The CDR3, as DNA: TGTGCCAGCAGTCCCTGGGACAGTCGGTACGGCTATGGCTACACCTTC.

A few counts support this clonotype. The chain carries TRBV19 and TRBJ1-1; D ambiguous. V was shortened by 5 bases and J by 4 bases, with 20 bases between the two germline ends. The CDR3 runs 16 residues. CDR1 and CDR2 from the germline V gene are LNHDA and SQIVND (reference sequence). CDR3 sequence: CASSLGSGATGTEAFF. The CDR3 DNA reads as TGTGCCAGTAGTCTAGGGTCAGGCGCTACGGGCACTGAAGCTTTCTTT. The entire variable domain, with the rest obtained from reference TRBV19 and TRBJ1-1, is as follows: DGGITQSPKYLFRKEGQNVTLSCEQNLNHDAMYWYRQDPGQGLRLIYYSQIVNDFQKGDIAEGYSVSREKKESFPLTVTSAQKNPTAFYLCASSLGSGATGTEAFFGQGTRLTVV.

This clonotype was found a few times. V and J are TRBV6-1 and TRBJ1-3, with 9 nucleotides matching TRBD1. Germline CDR1 reads MNHNS; CDR2 reads SASEGT. The CDR3 totals 17 residues. Trimming cost V 3 bases and J 0 bases; bases outside gene matches: 6. The CDR3 loop reads CASSEDRGMYSGNTIYF. CDR3 coding DNA: TGTGCCAGCAGTGAGGACAGGGGAATGTACTCTGGAAACACCATATATTTT.

The rearrangement uses TRBV12-3 or TRBV12-4 and TRBJ1-4; D not resolved. The CDR3 sequence is 12 residues long. V was pared by 3 bases and J by 8 bases, with 7 bases between. The CDR3 DNA is TGTGCCAGCAGTTTTACTAGGGAAAAACTGTTTTTT. Translating gives CASSFTREKLFF.

V gene TRBV6-1 combines with J gene TRBJ2-7; the match to TRBD1 covers 9 bases. The CDR3 covers 14 residues. The ends lost 7 bases at V and 4 bases at J; junction bases unmatched: 8. Per the germline V gene, CDR1 is MNHNS and CDR2 is SASEGT. This chain's CDR3 is CASTPGQGYYEQYF. DNA for the CDR3: TGTGCCAGCACCCCTGGACAGGGGTATTACGAGCAGTACTTC.

V and J are TRBV14 and TRBJ1-2; the D is unclear. This CDR3 has 15 residues. Trimming shortened V by 0 bases and J by 2 bases, and 10 bases separated the two germline ends. Germline-derived CDR1 and CDR2 are SGHDN and FVKESK. Here the CDR3 DNA reads TGTGCCAGCAGCCAAGATCCAAACCCGAACTATGGCTACACCTTC. Translated: CASSQDPNPNYGYTF.

This chain connects TRBV7-9 to TRBJ1-2; the D gene is possibly TRBD1 (5 bases). Deletions cut 2 bases from V and 3 bases from J, with 16 bases between. CDR3 size: 16 residues. CDR1 is SEHNR, CDR2 FQNEAQ, per germline (reference sequence). CDR3 coding DNA: TGTGCCAGCAGCTTAATTTCGGGGCTACAGGACTATGGCTACACCTTC. This translates into CASSLISGLQDYGYTF.

This clonotype was observed a few times. The CDR3 spells CASNWSGGGNQPQHF. The CDR3 DNA reads TGTGCCAGCAATTGGTCGGGAGGTGGCAATCAGCCCCAGCATTTT. V gene TRBV28 combines with J gene TRBJ1-5; D is unresolved. The CDR3 runs to 15 residues. V was cut by 7 bases and J by 2 bases, with 15 bases left in between. The germline V gene has CDR1 MDHEN and CDR2 SYDVKM. Full variable domain (outside the CDR3, taken from reference TRBV28 and TRBJ1-5): DVKVTQSSRYLVKRTGEKVFLECVQDMDHENMFWYRQDPGLGLRLIYFSYDVKMKEKGDIPEGYSVSREKKERFSLILESASTNQTSMYLCASNWSGGGNQPQHFGDGTRLSIL.

The chain uses TRBV19 and TRBJ2-7, with D possibly called TRBD1 or TRBD2 (5 bases each). The germline V gene has CDR1 LNHDA and CDR2 SQIVND (reference sequence). The length of the CDR3 is 15 residues. V lost 5 bases, J lost 0 bases, and 14 bases lay in between. CDR3 residues: CASSFPGTPSYEQYF. CDR3 bases: TGTGCCAGTAGTTTCCCCGGGACGCCCTCCTACGAGCAGTACTTC.

The sample holds a few counts of this clonotype. The chain combines TRBV4-3 with TRBJ2-3; the D gene is possibly TRBD2 (6 bases). V was clipped by 0 bases and J by 7 bases, with 11 bases between them. The CDR3 is 14 amino acids. Germline V lookup: CDR1 LGHNA, CDR2 YSLEER. CDR3 nucleotide sequence: TGCGCCAGCAGCCAAGATCGGGGGAGCAATACGCAGTATTTT. Protein: CASSQDRGSNTQYF.